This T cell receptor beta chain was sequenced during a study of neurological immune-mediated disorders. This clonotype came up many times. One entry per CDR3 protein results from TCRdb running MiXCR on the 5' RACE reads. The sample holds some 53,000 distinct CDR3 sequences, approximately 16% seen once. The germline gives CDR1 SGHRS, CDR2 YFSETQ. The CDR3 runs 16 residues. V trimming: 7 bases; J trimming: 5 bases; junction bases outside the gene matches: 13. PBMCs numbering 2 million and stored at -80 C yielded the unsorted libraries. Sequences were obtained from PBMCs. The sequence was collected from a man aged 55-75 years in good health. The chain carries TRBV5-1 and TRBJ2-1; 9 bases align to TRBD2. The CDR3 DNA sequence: TGCGCCAGCTGCCGAAATAGCGGGAGCCACCACAATGAGCAGTTCTTC. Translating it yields CASCRNSGSHHNEQFF.